This TCR beta chain was captured by sequencing in a study of multiple sclerosis patients with progressive multifocal leukoencephalopathy. V trimming: 0 bases; J trimming: 2 bases; junction bases outside the gene matches: 7. The germline gives CDR1 LGHNA, CDR2 YNFKEQ. The CDR3 spans 16 residues. The assay was run at survey level. TCRdb keeps only in-frame clones here, not all; method: immunoSEQ multiplex PCR. Of under 35,000 clones in the sample, approximately 90% were seen once. Sample time point: time of PML onset. The chain uses TRBV4-2 and TRBJ2-7; 7 bases map to TRBD2. This receptor was obtained from a woman between 40 and 50 years old with progressive multifocal leukoencephalopathy. Specimen: PBMCs, collected from a patient treated with natalizumab. CDR3 sequence reads: CASSQDFAGEPYEQYF. For the CDR3, the DNA is TGTGCCAGCAGCCAAGACTTTGCGGGAGAACCCTACGAGCAGTACTTC.